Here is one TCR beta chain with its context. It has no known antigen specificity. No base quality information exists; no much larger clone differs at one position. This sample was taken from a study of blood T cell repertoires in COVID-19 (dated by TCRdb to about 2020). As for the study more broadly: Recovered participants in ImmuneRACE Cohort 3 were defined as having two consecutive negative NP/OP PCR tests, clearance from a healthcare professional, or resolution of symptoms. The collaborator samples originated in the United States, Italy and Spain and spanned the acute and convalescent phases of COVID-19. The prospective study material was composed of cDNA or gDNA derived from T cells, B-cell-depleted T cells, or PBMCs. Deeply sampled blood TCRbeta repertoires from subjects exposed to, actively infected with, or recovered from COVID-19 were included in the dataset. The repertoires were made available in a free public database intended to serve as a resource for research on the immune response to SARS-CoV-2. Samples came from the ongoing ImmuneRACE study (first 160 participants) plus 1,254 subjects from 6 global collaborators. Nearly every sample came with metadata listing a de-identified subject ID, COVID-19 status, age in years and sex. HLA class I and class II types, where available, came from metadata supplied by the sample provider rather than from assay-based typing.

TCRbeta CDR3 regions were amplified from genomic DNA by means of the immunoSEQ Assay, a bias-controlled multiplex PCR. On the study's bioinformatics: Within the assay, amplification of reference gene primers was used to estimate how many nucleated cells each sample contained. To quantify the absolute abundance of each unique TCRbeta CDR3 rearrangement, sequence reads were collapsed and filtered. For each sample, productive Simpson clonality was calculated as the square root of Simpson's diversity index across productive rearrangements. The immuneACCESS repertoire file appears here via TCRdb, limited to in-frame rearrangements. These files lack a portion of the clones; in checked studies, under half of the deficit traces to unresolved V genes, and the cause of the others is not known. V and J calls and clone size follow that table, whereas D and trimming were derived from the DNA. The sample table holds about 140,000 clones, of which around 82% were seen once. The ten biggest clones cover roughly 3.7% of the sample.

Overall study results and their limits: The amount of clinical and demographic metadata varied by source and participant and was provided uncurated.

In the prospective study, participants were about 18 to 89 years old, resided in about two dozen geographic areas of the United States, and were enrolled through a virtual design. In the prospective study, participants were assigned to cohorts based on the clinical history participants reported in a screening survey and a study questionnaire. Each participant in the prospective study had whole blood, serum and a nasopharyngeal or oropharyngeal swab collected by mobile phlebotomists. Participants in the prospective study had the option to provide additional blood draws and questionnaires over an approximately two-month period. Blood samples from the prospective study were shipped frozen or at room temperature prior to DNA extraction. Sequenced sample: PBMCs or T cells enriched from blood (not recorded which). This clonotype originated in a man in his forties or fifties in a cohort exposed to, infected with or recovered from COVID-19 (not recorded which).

The CDR3 amino acid sequence is: CASSIQGGVSTDTQYF. The nucleotide sequence is given as TGTGCCAGCAGCATTCAGGGGGGAGTTAGCACAGATACGCAGTATTTT. Recombination connected TRBV2 to TRBJ2-3; TRBD1 is possibly the D segment (7 matching bases). From the germline V gene, CDR1 is SNHLY and CDR2 is FYNNEI. The V and J ends are trimmed by 6 bases and 0 bases, leaving 16 bases between them. The cysteine opens and the phenylalanine closes a CDR3 of 16 amino acids. Just the 48-base CDR3 DNA is kept, in frame starting at base 1.